Listed below are T cell receptor beta chains from one sample, sequenced in a study of T cell repertoires in cytomegalovirus infection. TCRdb ran MiXCR on the reads and lists one entry per CDR3 protein. Altogether under 250,000 distinct CDR3 sequences are present, 6% to 8% being singletons, with the ten largest covering around 6.9%. Sequencing was performed on PBMCs. The receptors derive from a human donor in good health (CMV status not recorded). Some clones in this sample may be carry-over from other donors' samples. Both conserved end residues are part of each CDR3. The D gene is left open where the match is weak. The size field is filled for only some rows; it gives once, few, many or a size class.

TRBV6-2/TRBV6-3	TRBJ2-7	many	NA	CASSRPPGVSYEQYF	TGTGCCAGCAGTCGCCCTCCGGGAGTATCCTACGAGCAGTACTTC
TRBV6-2/TRBV6-3	TRBJ1-2	many	NA	CASSFGQSYTF	TGTGCCAGCAGTTTCGGGCAGAGCTACACCTTC
TRBV10-3	TRBJ2-3	many	TRBD2	CAIGGRGSTDTQYF	TGTGCCATCGGAGGGCGGGGGAGCACAGATACGCAGTATTTT
TRBV7-2	TRBJ2-5	many	NA	CASSQSGTQETQYF	TGTGCCAGCAGCCAATCCGGGACCCAAGAGACCCAGTACTTC
TRBV5-1	TRBJ2-7	many	TRBD1	CASSLEPGGSYEQYF	TGCGCCAGCAGCTTGGAACCAGGGGGTTCCTACGAGCAGTACTTC
TRBV28	TRBJ1-2	many	NA	CASSLLDRENYGYTF	TGTGCCAGCAGTTTGTTGGACAGAGAAAACTATGGCTACACCTTC
TRBV10-2	TRBJ1-1	many	NA	CASNGGPTNGAFF	TGCGCCAGCAATGGGGGGCCAACGAATGGAGCTTTCTTT
TRBV20-1	TRBJ2-4	many	TRBD1	CSARGQGVFAKNIQYF	TGCAGTGCTAGGGGACAGGGGGTTTTCGCCAAAAACATTCAGTACTTC
TRBV11-2	TRBJ2-2	NA	NA	CASPLGSANTGELFF	TGTGCCAGCCCCCTGGGCAGCGCGAACACCGGGGAGCTGTTTTTT
TRBV7-6	TRBJ2-7	NA	TRBD2	CASSAPISDLAGYSYEQYF	TGTGCCAGCAGCGCACCCATAAGTGACCTAGCGGGCTACTCCTACGAGCAGTACTTC
TRBV6-2/TRBV6-3	TRBJ2-7	few	TRBD1	CASRLDRVFYEQYF	TGTGCCAGCAGATTGGACAGGGTTTTCTACGAGCAGTACTTC
TRBV25-1	TRBJ1-5	many	NA	CASQNTGYGPQHF	TGTGCCAGCCAAAACACAGGGTACGGGCCCCAGCATTTT
TRBV7-2	TRBJ1-1	many	NA	CASSVRVGTEAFF	TGTGCCAGCAGCGTCAGGGTCGGCACTGAAGCTTTCTTT
TRBV7-2	TRBJ2-1	many	TRBD1	CASSTRGYNEQFF	TGTGCCAGCAGCACCAGGGGGTACAATGAGCAGTTCTTC
TRBV2	TRBJ2-5	few	NA	CASRQQGPLETQYF	TGTGCCAGCAGACAACAGGGACCGCTAGAGACCCAGTACTTC
TRBV2	TRBJ1-4	many	NA	CAILPKGGEKLFF	TGTGCCATCCTTCCCAAAGGGGGGGAAAAACTGTTTTTT
TRBV7-2	TRBJ2-7	many	TRBD2	CASSFISGGGLYEQYF	TGTGCCAGCAGCTTTATTAGCGGGGGGGGCCTCTACGAGCAGTACTTC
TRBV29-1	TRBJ2-1	many	TRBD1	CSALKPGQGMNEQFF	TGCAGCGCCCTTAAGCCAGGACAGGGGATGAATGAGCAGTTCTTC
TRBV20-1	TRBJ2-5	many	TRBD1	CSARSGQGALETQYF	TGCAGTGCTAGATCCGGACAGGGGGCTCTGGAGACCCAGTACTTC
TRBV20-1	TRBJ2-2	many	NA	CSARDWGETGELFF	TGCAGTGCTAGAGATTGGGGGGAGACCGGGGAGCTGTTTTTT
TRBV28	TRBJ2-2	NA	TRBD1	CASSSPGTGRTGELFF	TGTGCCAGCAGTTCCCCCGGGACAGGGCGAACCGGGGAGCTGTTTTTT
TRBV28	TRBJ1-1	many	NA	CASSFRGGDTEAFF	TGTGCCAGCAGTTTCAGAGGAGGGGACACTGAAGCTTTCTTT
TRBV9	TRBJ1-5	few	TRBD1	CASSDRGREAKYSNQPQHF	TGTGCCAGCAGCGACAGGGGGCGAGAGGCCAAATATAGCAATCAGCCCCAGCATTTT
TRBV14	TRBJ2-7	many	NA	CASSRVGDTYEQYF	TGTGCCAGCAGCCGGGTTGGGGATACCTACGAGCAGTACTTC
TRBV2	TRBJ2-7	many	NA	CATCPGLGEQYF	TGTGCCACATGCCCGGGTTTGGGCGAGCAGTACTTC
TRBV6-4	TRBJ1-2	many	NA	CASSDKGLGGYTF	TGTGCCAGCAGTGACAAGGGGTTGGGCGGCTACACCTTC
TRBV5-4	TRBJ2-1	many	TRBD1	CASSMDRSSDEQFF	TGTGCCAGCAGCATGGACAGGAGCTCCGATGAGCAGTTCTTC
TRBV4-3	TRBJ1-1	many	NA	CASSQDWRVNTEAFF	TGCGCCAGCAGCCAAGATTGGCGGGTGAACACTGAAGCTTTCTTT
TRBV15	TRBJ1-1	NA	NA	CATSRDTTEAFF	TGTGCCACCAGCAGAGATACGACTGAAGCTTTCTTT